This entry lists 29 T cell receptor beta chains sequenced from one sample in a study of technical replicates of blood from a handful of donors. Produced via immunoSEQ multiplex PCR; TCRdb's table is partial and in-frame only. The repertoire holds more than 90,000 clones, almost 97% seen once, with approximately 0.36% in the top ten. The sequenced sample consisted of T cells isolated from PBMCs. These receptor sequences come from a human donor in good health.

The gene calls are TRBV6-5 and TRBJ1-5, with 9 positions matching TRBD1. The ends lost 5 bases at V and 5 bases at J; junction bases unmatched: 4. CDR1 and CDR2 (germline): MNHEY, SVGAGI. The CDR3 has 14 amino acids. CDR3 nucleotide sequence: TGTGCCAGCAGTCCGACAGGGGGTTATCAGCCCCAGCATTTT. Encoded protein: CASSPTGGYQPQHF.

This clone was seen once. The chain joins TRBV4-1 to TRBJ2-1, with 11 bases identical to TRBD2. The CDR3 spans 15 residues. Germline V gene sequence: CDR1 MGHRA, CDR2 YSYEKL. V lost 6 bases, J lost 4 bases, and 5 bases stayed unmatched. The CDR3 loop is CASRYSGRGYNEQFF. The CDR3 DNA is TGCGCCAGCAGGTATAGCGGGAGGGGATACAATGAGCAGTTCTTC.

The CDR3 coding sequence is TGTGCCTGCGACAGGGACGGCATGAACACTGAAGCTTTCTTT. Translating it yields CACDRDGMNTEAFF. V is TRBV30 and J is TRBJ1-1, with 7 bases identical to TRBD1. The length of the CDR3 is 14 residues. The junction had 7 bases not matched to a gene; V was cut back by 6 bases and J by 0 bases. CDR1 is GTSNPN, CDR2 SVGIG, per germline (reference sequence).

The chain couples TRBV4-2 to TRBJ2-7, with D perhaps TRBD1 (5 bases). This CDR3 contains 15 residues. V dropped 4 bases and J dropped 6 bases, with 19 bases sitting between them. From germline, CDR1 is LGHNA and CDR2 YNFKEQ. The CDR3 bases are TGTGCCAGCAGCCCCAATCAGGGTATGACCCTCGAGCAGTACTTC. Its protein product is CASSPNQGMTLEQYF.

In its sample, this clone was seen once. The genes are TRBV6-5 and TRBJ1-2; 8 bases are a match to TRBD1. CDR3 length: 13 amino acids. The germline V gene has CDR1 MNHEY and CDR2 SVGAGI. J lost 9 bases, V lost 4 bases, and 7 bases had no gene match. DNA for the CDR3: TGTGCCAGCAGTTCCCCAGGGGGCAACAGCTACACCTTC. It specifies CASSSPGGNSYTF.

The chain is built from TRBV19 and TRBJ1-3; D gene ambiguous. The CDR3 has 14 amino acids. Trimming stripped 7 bases from V and 5 bases from J, with 15 bases between. Germline V gene lookup returns CDR1 LNHDA and CDR2 SQIVND (reference sequence). The CDR3 loop reads CASTNQAARNTIYF. CDR3 coding DNA: TGTGCCAGTACCAATCAGGCAGCAAGAAACACCATATATTTT.

The gene calls are TRBV29-1 and TRBJ2-1; D is undetermined. The germline gives CDR1 SQVTM, CDR2 ANQGSEA. CDR3 length: 9 amino acids. V lost 4 bases and J 10 bases, leaving 5 bases between the germline ends. This chain's CDR3 is CSVGGEQFF. DNA of the CDR3: TGCAGCGTTGGAGGAGAGCAGTTCTTC.

This rearrangement joins TRBV9 to TRBJ1-2; 7 bases map to TRBD1. The CDR3 length is 14 residues. CDR1 and CDR2 (germline): SGDLS, YYNGEE. V lost 3 bases, J lost 4 bases, and 6 bases stayed unmatched. The CDR3 DNA reads TGTGCCAGCAGCGAGATACAGGGGAGCTATGGCTACACCTTC. Translated, it gives CASSEIQGSYGYTF.

V is TRBV27 and J is TRBJ2-1; 8 bases line up with TRBD2. Germline lookup yields CDR1 MNHEY and CDR2 SMNVEV (reference sequence). The trim removed 4 bases at V and 2 bases at J, leaving 4 bases unmatched. The CDR3 sequence is 15 residues long. This chain's CDR3 is CASSYAGGTYNEQFF. The CDR3 DNA follows: TGTGCCAGCAGTTACGCGGGAGGAACCTACAATGAGCAGTTCTTC.

V is TRBV2 and J is TRBJ2-7; D gene uncertain. CDR3 length equals 12 residues. V gave up 1 base and J gave up 4 bases, with 5 bases separating them. Germline lookup yields CDR1 SNHLY and CDR2 FYNNEI. CDR3 loop: CASSEVYYEQYF. CDR3 DNA: TGTGCCAGCAGTGAAGTATATTACGAGCAGTACTTC. The complete variable domain, with remaining parts taken from reference TRBV2 and TRBJ2-7, reads EPEVTQTPSHQVTQMGQEVILRCVPISNHLYFYWYRQILGQKVEFLVSFYNNEISEKSEIFDDQFSVERPDGSNFTLKIRSTKLEDSAMYFCASSEVYYEQYFGPGTRLTVT.

This chain connects TRBV19 to TRBJ2-7, with 10 bases lining up with TRBD2. The CDR3 is 15 residues long. Germline lookup yields CDR1 LNHDA and CDR2 SQIVND (reference sequence). V gave up 4 bases and J gave up 2 bases; unmatched junction bases: 5. CDR3 DNA sequence: TGTGCCAGTAGTACGGGGACTAGCGCTACCTACGAGCAGTACTTC. Translating it yields CASSTGTSATYEQYF.

The chain combines TRBV7-8 with TRBJ2-5, with D maybe TRBD1 (6 bases). CDR3 length: 14 residues. Germline V CDR1 and CDR2: SGHVS, FQNEAQ. V lost 7 bases and J lost 4, with 16 bases in between. The CDR3 nucleotides are TGTGCCAGCATCAACAGGGTCTTCTTAGAGACCCAGTACTTC. Encoded protein: CASINRVFLETQYF.

This rearrangement joins TRBV25-1 to TRBJ1-2, with 7 nucleotides matching TRBD1. Germline V gives CDR1 MGHDK, CDR2 SYGVNS. CDR3 length equals 13 residues. V trimming: 8 bases; J trimming: 5 bases; junction bases outside the gene matches: 8. CDR3 region: CASRGTALYGYTF. CDR3 DNA sequence: TGTGCCAGCCGTGGGACAGCTCTATATGGCTACACCTTC.

This clone was seen once. This chain uses TRBV7-3 with TRBJ1-1, with TRBD1 matching 7 bases. The CDR3 consists of 13 residues. Germline CDR1 and CDR2: SGHTA and FQGTGA. V was clipped by 4 bases and J by 4 bases; unmatched bases: 3. Here the CDR3 reads CASSSDRRTEAFF. The DNA for the CDR3 is TGTGCCAGCAGCTCGGACAGGCGCACTGAAGCTTTCTTT.

J is TRBJ2-3 and V is TRBV9; TRBD2 aligns across 11 bases. From germline, CDR1 is SGDLS and CDR2 YYNGEE. This CDR3 comprises 16 residues. The V gene end was trimmed by 3 bases and the J gene end by 1 base; junction bases not matched to a gene: 4. DNA of the CDR3: TGTGCCAGCAGCGCCCTAGCGGGAGGTCGCACAGATACGCAGTATTTT. This translates into CASSALAGGRTDTQYF.

The CDR3 DNA follows: TGCGCCAGCAGCTTGAAGCCCGGCAGGGAAGTCTACGAGCAGTACTTC. It encodes CASSLKPGREVYEQYF. The chain combines TRBV5-1 with TRBJ2-7; D possibly corresponds to TRBD1 (5 bases). Trimming left V 1 base short and J 3 bases short, with 17 bases between. CDR1 and CDR2 from the germline V gene are SGHRS and YFSETQ. This CDR3 has 16 residues.

This clone was found once. The chain uses TRBV28 and TRBJ2-3, with 8 bases fitting TRBD1. This CDR3 region has 14 residues. Germline V CDR1 and CDR2: MDHEN, SYDVKM. The junction had 8 bases not matched to a gene; V was cut back by 8 bases and J by 4 bases. The CDR3 DNA sequence: TGTGCCAGCTCACTCGACAGGGGATCAGATACGCAGTATTTT. This codes for CASSLDRGSDTQYF.

The chain couples TRBV19 to TRBJ2-7, with D uncertain. The germline CDR1 and CDR2 sequences are LNHDA and SQIVND (reference sequence). V was pared by 5 bases and J by 3 bases, with 14 bases between. The CDR3 consists of 14 residues. The DNA of the CDR3 is TGTGCCAGTAGTTTCCGCTCTAGTAGCTACGAGCAGTACTTC. Amino acid sequence: CASSFRSSSYEQYF.

The chain carries TRBV6-5 and TRBJ2-7, with TRBD1 as a possible D gene (6 bases). V gave up 8 bases and J gave up 7 bases, with 15 bases separating them. Germline V gene lookup returns CDR1 MNHEY and CDR2 SVGAGI. CDR3 size: 12 residues. CDR3 sequence: CASARDIEEQYF. CDR3 DNA sequence: TGTGCCAGCGCCCGGGACATTGAGGAGCAGTACTTC.

V gene TRBV7-3 combines with J gene TRBJ2-6; D is ambiguous. Per germline, CDR1 SGHTA and CDR2 FQGTGA. The CDR3 runs to 15 residues. Deletions cut 2 bases from V and 0 bases from J, with 5 bases between. CDR3 in DNA: TGTGCCAGCAGCTTATTAGACTCTGGGGCCAACGTCCTGACTTTC. Its protein is CASSLLDSGANVLTF.

The chain has TRBV27 and TRBJ2-3; TRBD1 matches at 9 bases. The germline gives CDR1 MNHEY, CDR2 SMNVEV (reference sequence). The CDR3 spans 15 residues. V shed 6 bases, J shed 2 bases, and the junction held 6 bases outside the gene matches. The CDR3 loop is CASSPGTGTTDTQYF. CDR3 in DNA: TGTGCCAGCAGCCCCGGGACAGGGACCACAGATACGCAGTATTTT.

The V call is TRBV30, the J call TRBJ2-7; D ambiguous. CDR3 length: 12 residues. Per the germline V gene, CDR1 is GTSNPN and CDR2 is SVGIG (reference sequence). V lost 5 bases to trimming and J lost 3 bases, with 11 bases between them. The chain's CDR3 is CAWAKTVYEQYF. CDR3 DNA: TGTGCCTGGGCAAAGACTGTCTACGAGCAGTACTTC. Full variable domain (remainder filled in from reference TRBV30 and TRBJ2-7): SQTIHQWPATLVQPVGSPLSLECTVEGTSNPNLYWYRQAAGRGLQLLFYSVGIGQISSEVPQNLSASRPQDRQFILSSKKLLLSDSGFYLCAWAKTVYEQYFGPGTRLTVT.

The rearrangement uses TRBV28 and TRBJ2-3, with TRBD2 matching 16 bases. Losses at the gene ends were 4 bases for V and 5 bases for J; bases not matched to a gene: 12. CDR1 and CDR2 from the germline V gene are MDHEN and SYDVKM. The CDR3 consists of 19 residues. CDR3 region: CASSSPTGTSGRAGDTQYF. CDR3 nucleotide sequence: TGTGCCAGCAGTTCACCAACTGGGACTAGCGGGAGGGCTGGAGATACGCAGTATTTT.

For this clone: One junction end does not reproduce the germline sequence, and a read error may be involved. J is TRBJ2-2 and V is TRBV23-1; 8 bases align to TRBD2. TRBV23-1 counts as an open reading frame of uncertain function. The CDR3 consists of 16 residues. For the CDR3, the DNA is TGCGCCGGCAGCCCGGGGGGGACGGCAAACACCGGGGAGCTGTTTTTT. Translating it yields CAGSPGGTANTGELFF.

The chain carries TRBV4-1 and TRBJ2-3, with 12 nucleotides matching TRBD2. This CDR3 is built from 16 residues. The trim removed 4 bases at V and 6 bases at J, leaving 8 bases unmatched. Germline loops: CDR1 MGHRA, CDR2 YSYEKL. As DNA, the CDR3 is TGCGCCAGCAGCCCTAGACTAGCGGGAGTTAGGGATACGCAGTATTTT. It encodes CASSPRLAGVRDTQYF.

The chain has TRBV27 and TRBJ2-7, with D unresolved. The CDR3 has 13 residues. V lost 5 bases and J 3 bases, leaving 11 bases between the germline ends. Per the germline V gene, CDR1 is MNHEY and CDR2 is SMNVEV (reference sequence). The CDR3 region is CASSQLGFYEQYF. In nucleotides, the CDR3 is TGTGCCAGCAGTCAACTCGGTTTCTACGAGCAGTACTTC.

The chain has TRBV7-8 and TRBJ2-7, with D perhaps TRBD2 (7 bases). Deletions cut 10 bases from V and 1 base from J, with 20 bases between. This CDR3 is built from 15 residues. Germline V CDR1 and CDR2: SGHVS, FQNEAQ. Here the CDR3 reads CATNQGRERSYEQYF. The CDR3 region has the DNA TGTGCCACCAACCAGGGGCGGGAGCGGTCCTACGAGCAGTACTTC.

This clone has just one count. CDR3 coding DNA: TGTGCCATCACTCTGACGGCTAGCGGAACAGATACGCAGTATTTT. This translates into CAITLTASGTDTQYF. The rearrangement links TRBV10-3 to TRBJ2-3; 7 nucleotides align to TRBD2. There are 15 residues in the CDR3. Germline V gene data show CDR1 as ENHRY and CDR2 as SYGVKD. V shed 7 bases and J 3 bases; nucleotides not matched to a gene: 10.

The J gene is TRBJ2-7, the V gene TRBV30; a possible D gene is TRBD2 (5 bases). Germline V gene data show CDR1 as GTSNPN and CDR2 as SVGIG (reference sequence). The CDR3 loop spans 8 amino acids. The ends were cut back, 5 bases at V and 10 bases at J, with 6 bases in the middle. CDR3 residues: CAWGLQYF. The CDR3 bases are TGTGCCTGGGGACTTCAGTACTTC. The complete variable domain, with remaining parts taken from reference TRBV30 and TRBJ2-7, reads SQTIHQWPATLVQPVGSPLSLECTVEGTSNPNLYWYRQAAGRGLQLLFYSVGIGQISSEVPQNLSASRPQDRQFILSSKKLLLSDSGFYLCAWGLQYFGPGTRLTVT.